This TCR beta chain was retrieved from a study of monozygotic twins with inflammatory bowel disease. Every TCR library drew on 3500 ng of total RNA. A template switching step added UMIs, each with a 6-nucleotide sample barcode. From its re-call of the 5' RACE reads, TCRdb lists each CDR3 protein once, without DNA. The sample's table shows under 150,000 distinct CDR3 sequences. Germline V gene lookup returns CDR1 SGHRS and CDR2 YFSETQ. The length of the CDR3 is 15 residues. Points on this clonotype: The antigen is not known.

Points from the study as a whole: It was in IBD patients that TCRbeta diversity (inverse Simpson) was lower than in healthy co-twins. With others, IBD patients shared fewer clonotypes than healthy twins did, especially with disease activity.

Specimen: blood. The chain links TRBV5-1 to TRBJ2-7; the TRBD1 assignment by TCRdb is unverifiable without DNA. This receptor was identified in a human donor with ulcerative colitis or Crohn's disease, or a healthy co-twin of an affected twin (not recorded which). CDR3 loop: CASSLRDSSSYEQYF.